This TCR beta chain is drawn from a study of blood T cell repertoires in COVID-19. Study overall: Acute and convalescent COVID-19 samples came from the United States, Italy and Spain. In each case, the material was cDNA or gDNA derived from T cells, B-cell-depleted T cells, or PBMCs.

V was clipped by 6 bases and J by 9 bases, with 18 bases between them. This CDR3 has 14 residues. Looked up from germline, CDR1 is LNHDA and CDR2 is SQIVND (reference sequence). Source study methods: From reference gene primer amplification, estimates of nucleated cell counts were derived. Sequencing used immunoSEQ multiplex PCR; TCRdb keeps in-frame clones, though not all of them. The D gene and trimming were derived from the DNA, and the V and J assignments and clone size from that table. Among 50,000 to 70,000 clones, 60% to 85% were seen once, and the ten largest hold less than 25%. The clonotype comes from a man in his forties or fifties with active or convalescent COVID-19. V usage is TRBV19 and J usage is TRBJ2-1; tentative D call: TRBD1 (5 bases). The sample comprised peripheral blood. The CDR3 region has the DNA TGTGCCAGTAGCCCCCCAGGGTTATATAGTGAGCAGTTCTTC. Protein sequence: CASSPPGLYSEQFF. The variable domain in full, completed from reference TRBV19 and TRBJ2-1, reads DGGITQSPKYLFRKEGQNVTLSCEQNLNHDAMYWYRQDPGQGLRLIYYSQIVNDFQKGDIAEGYSVSREKKESFPLTVTSAQKNPTAFYLCASSPPGLYSEQFFGPGTRLTVL.